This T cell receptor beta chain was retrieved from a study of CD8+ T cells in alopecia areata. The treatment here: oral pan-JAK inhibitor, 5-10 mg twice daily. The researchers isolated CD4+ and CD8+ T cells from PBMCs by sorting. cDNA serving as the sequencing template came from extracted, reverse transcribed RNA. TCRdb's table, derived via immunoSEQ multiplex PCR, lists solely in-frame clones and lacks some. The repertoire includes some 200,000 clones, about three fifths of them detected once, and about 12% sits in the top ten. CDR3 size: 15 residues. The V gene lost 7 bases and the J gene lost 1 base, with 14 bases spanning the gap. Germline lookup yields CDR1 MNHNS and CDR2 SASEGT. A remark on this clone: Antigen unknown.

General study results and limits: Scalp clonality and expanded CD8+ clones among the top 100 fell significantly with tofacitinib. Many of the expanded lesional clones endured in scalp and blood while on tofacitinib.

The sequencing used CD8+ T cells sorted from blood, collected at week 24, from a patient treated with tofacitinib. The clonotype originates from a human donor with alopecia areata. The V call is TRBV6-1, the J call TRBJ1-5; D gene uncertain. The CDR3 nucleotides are TGTGCCAGCACTATTTGGAGGGAAAGCAATCAGCCCCAGCATTTT. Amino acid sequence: CASTIWRESNQPQHF.